Listed here are 5 T cell receptor beta chains from one sample, sequenced in a study of T-cell reconstitution after alpha-beta-depleted transplantation in children. It was with unique molecular identifiers that the TCRbeta library was prepared. From the PCR reads, TCRdb called clonotypes with MiXCR, one entry per CDR3 protein. The sample consists of about 350,000 distinct CDR3 sequences, approximately 12% of them appearing once. The specimen was PBMCs, collected from the stem cell graft. The receptor set was obtained from a human donor who donated a stem cell graft to a child with Fanconi anemia.

This chain joins TRBV4-1 and TRBJ1-2; the D is unclear. This CDR3 has 13 residues. Germline V gene data show CDR1 as MGHRA and CDR2 as YSYEKL. The ends were cut back, 0 bases at V and 8 bases at J, with 10 bases in the middle. The CDR3 DNA reads TGCGCCAGCAGCCAAGATCAGAGTTGGGGCTACACCTTC. Protein sequence: CASSQDQSWGYTF.

The chain recombines TRBV20-1 with TRBJ2-2, with 7 positions matching TRBD2. The CDR3 covers 13 residues. Germline V lookup: CDR1 DFQATT, CDR2 SNEGSKA (reference sequence). The V segment lost 6 bases and the J segment 4 bases; nucleotides outside the gene matches: 5. Written as DNA, the CDR3 is TGCAGTGCCTTAAGGACTAGCACCGGGGAGCTGTTTTTT. This encodes CSALRTSTGELFF.

A few counts support this clonotype. The CDR3 DNA sequence: TGCGCCAGCAGGCCCGGGACAGGGGACACCGGGGAGCTGTTTTTT. It translates to CASRPGTGDTGELFF. The chain uses TRBV4-3 and TRBJ2-2, with 10 bases lining up with TRBD1. V lost 6 bases to trimming and J lost 3 bases; unmatched junction nucleotides: 4. CDR3 length: 15 residues. Looked up from germline, CDR1 is LGHNA and CDR2 is YSLEER.

This clonotype was found a few times. The chain recombines TRBV7-6 with TRBJ2-5, with TRBD2 matching 7 bases. After removal of 8 bases from V and 1 base from J, the junction contained 4 bases not matched to a gene. CDR3 length: 13 amino acids. Germline-derived CDR1 and CDR2 are SGHVS and FNYEAQ. The CDR3 sequence is CASAGGGQETQYF. The CDR3 DNA is TGTGCCAGCGCTGGGGGGGGCCAAGAGACCCAGTACTTC.

This clonotype occurred once. This rearrangement joins TRBV12-3 or TRBV12-4 to TRBJ2-2; 12 nucleotides agree with TRBD2. The J segment lost 3 bases and the V segment lost 3 bases, leaving 23 bases of the junction unmatched. CDR3 length: 23 amino acids. The CDR3 here is CASSFPRVPGLAGPAAYTGELFF. The CDR3 bases are TGTGCCAGCAGTTTCCCACGGGTACCGGGACTAGCGGGCCCAGCGGCCTACACCGGGGAGCTGTTTTTT.